The 17 T cell receptor beta chains below were found in one sample sequenced in a study of blood T cell repertoires in COVID-19. Libraries were prepared by immunoSEQ multiplex PCR; TCRdb keeps only in-frame clonotypes and omits some of them. The sample has 170,000 or so clones, more than 85% seen once. The sample consisted of PBMCs or T cells enriched from blood (not recorded which). Receptor source: a woman in her fifties or sixties who had recovered from COVID-19.

The genes are TRBV3-1 (or the pseudogene TRBV3-2) and TRBJ1-4; no definite D call. The V end was cut by 4 bases, the J end by 4 bases, with 7 bases between. CDR3 length: 13 residues. Germline CDR1 LGHDT, CDR2 YNNKEL (reference sequence). CDR3 sequence reads: CASSRSFNEKLFF. CDR3 bases: TGTGCCAGCAGCCGCAGTTTTAATGAAAAACTGTTTTTT.

The genes are TRBV28 and TRBJ2-1, with D possibly matching TRBD2 (5 bases). Looked up from germline, CDR1 is MDHEN and CDR2 is SYDVKM. Deletions cut 2 bases from V and 3 bases from J, with 14 bases between. CDR3 size: 16 residues. This CDR3 is CASSLLGGKDYNEQFF. The CDR3 region has the DNA TGTGCCAGCAGTTTACTAGGAGGTAAAGACTACAATGAGCAGTTCTTC.

The chain combines TRBV11-2 with TRBJ1-2; the D gene is possibly TRBD1 (5 bases). Germline V gene lookup returns CDR1 SGHAT and CDR2 FQNNGV. Trimming removed 1 base at V and 4 bases at J, with 7 bases between. The CDR3 has 13 amino acids. As DNA, the CDR3 is TGTGCCAGCAGCTTAGCAGGGTCCTATGGCTACACCTTC. Amino acids: CASSLAGSYGYTF.

This clone was seen more than once but under ten times. The CDR3 sequence: CASSEEIFYNEQFF. The CDR3 bases are TGTGCCAGCAGTGAAGAAATCTTCTACAATGAGCAGTTCTTC. This chain uses TRBV6-1 with TRBJ2-1; D gene unclear. Trimming stripped 1 base from V and 3 bases from J, with 7 bases between. The V gene's germline CDR1 is MNHNS and CDR2 SASEGT. The CDR3 runs 14 residues.

The CDR3 reads CASSVTSGRNYEQYF. CDR3 DNA: TGTGCCAGCAGCGTAACTAGCGGGAGGAACTACGAGCAGTACTTC. The gene calls are TRBV11-2 and TRBJ2-7, with 12 bases identical to TRBD2. CDR3 length: 15 amino acids. Germline assignment: CDR1 SGHAT and CDR2 FQNNGV. Losses at the gene ends were 5 bases for V and 3 bases for J; bases not matched to a gene: 5.

This sequence joins TRBV25-1 and TRBJ2-3, with 12 bases fitting TRBD2. J lost 5 bases, V lost 7 bases, and 4 bases had no gene match. CDR1 MGHDK and CDR2 SYGVNS come from the germline V gene. CDR3 length equals 14 residues. This chain's CDR3 is CASTSGLAGDTQYF. As DNA, the CDR3 is TGTGCCAGCACCTCGGGACTAGCGGGAGATACGCAGTATTTT.

Regarding this clone: The junction does not match germline at one end; this may be a read error. The chain combines TRBV6-1 with TRBJ1-1, with 8 positions matching TRBD1. CDR3 length equals 13 residues. Germline values: CDR1 MNHNS, CDR2 SASEGT. The CDR3, as DNA: TGTGCCAGCAGCGAAGCACAGGGGGGGGAAGCTTTCTTT. This gives the protein CASSEAQGGEAFF.

The chain links TRBV9 to TRBJ2-1; 13 bases fit TRBD2. Germline V lookup: CDR1 SGDLS, CDR2 YYNGEE. The V segment lost 3 bases and the J segment 10 bases; nucleotides outside the gene matches: 13. The CDR3 is 17 amino acids. The CDR3 region is CASSAPSGLAGEGEQFF. CDR3 nucleotides: TGTGCCAGCAGCGCTCCGTCTGGACTAGCGGGAGAGGGGGAGCAGTTCTTC.

The gene calls are TRBV7-8 and TRBJ1-2, with 8 nucleotides matching TRBD1. The CDR3 is made up of 13 amino acids. Trimming took 8 bases from V and 6 from J; bases not matched to a gene: 8. Germline V gene data show CDR1 as SGHVS and CDR2 as FQNEAQ. CDR3 region: CASSTDRADGYTF. CDR3 in DNA: TGTGCCAGCTCTACGGACAGGGCGGATGGCTACACCTTC.

A single count supports this clone. The chain employs TRBV7-9 and TRBJ1-1; 9 bases are a match to TRBD1. With V trimmed by 4 bases and J by 8 bases, 8 bases remained unmatched. CDR1 is SEHNR and CDR2 is FQNEAQ in the germline V gene (reference sequence). This CDR3 contains 14 residues. This CDR3 is CASSSQGAGTEAFF. The DNA for the CDR3 is TGTGCCAGCAGCTCACAGGGGGCCGGAACCGAAGCTTTCTTT.

The V call is TRBV6-4, the J call TRBJ2-7; D unresolved. The CDR3 contains 10 residues. V was shortened by 6 bases and J by 4 bases, with 4 bases between the two germline ends. Per germline, CDR1 MRHNA and CDR2 SNTAGT. The CDR3 here is CASRRYEQYF. CDR3 in DNA: TGTGCCAGCAGGCGATACGAGCAGTACTTC.

This clone was counted a single time. This chain uses TRBV5-1 with TRBJ2-7; 8 positions match TRBD1. V shed 1 base, J shed 2 bases, and the junction held 2 bases outside the gene matches. This CDR3 spans 14 amino acids. Germline V gene data show CDR1 as SGHRS and CDR2 as YFSETQ. The CDR3 region has the DNA TGCGCCAGCAGCTTGACAGGGGGAACCTACGAGCAGTACTTC. Translating gives CASSLTGGTYEQYF. The full variable domain, rest sourced from reference TRBV5-1 and TRBJ2-7, is KAGVTQTPRYLIKTRGQQVTLSCSPISGHRSVSWYQQTPGQGLQFLFEYFSETQRNKGNFPGRFSGRQFSNSRSEMNVSTLELGDSALYLCASSLTGGTYEQYFGPGTRLTVT.

The gene calls are TRBV30 and TRBJ1-6; D is possibly TRBD1 (5 bases). Germline values: CDR1 GTSNPN, CDR2 SVGIG (reference sequence). The CDR3 has 15 amino acids. Trimming cost V 1 base and J 10 bases, with 17 bases left between them. The DNA for the CDR3 is TGTGCCTGGAGTGATTTTGGCAGGGTGGTCTCACCCCTCCACTTT. Its translation: CAWSDFGRVVSPLHF.

V is TRBV7-8 and J is TRBJ2-5, with 11 bases that match TRBD2. This CDR3 comprises 17 residues. The junction had 8 bases not matched to a gene; V was cut back by 3 bases and J by 2 bases. Germline V gene sequence: CDR1 SGHVS, CDR2 FQNEAQ. CDR3 DNA: TGTGCCAGCAGCTTTGAGACTAGCGGGGCACTACAAGAGACCCAGTACTTC. Amino acid sequence: CASSFETSGALQETQYF.

This chain links TRBV5-1 with TRBJ1-2, with D possibly TRBD1 on 5 matching bases. CDR3 length equals 13 residues. Germline V gene lookup returns CDR1 SGHRS and CDR2 YFSETQ. V dropped 6 bases and J dropped 8 bases, with 17 bases sitting between them. The CDR3 DNA reads as TGCGCCAGCACCCCAGGATGGGGGGTCGGCTACACCTTC. Its translation: CASTPGWGVGYTF.

The chain recombines TRBV7-8 with TRBJ2-2; D unclear. V was trimmed by 2 bases and J by 6 bases, leaving 7 bases between them. Germline V gene data show CDR1 as SGHVS and CDR2 as FQNEAQ. This CDR3 has 13 amino acids. The CDR3: CASSLYQAGELFF. DNA of the CDR3: TGTGCCAGCAGCTTATACCAGGCCGGGGAGCTGTTTTTT.

The V and J genes are TRBV27 and TRBJ1-5, with D perhaps matching TRBD1 (6 bases). Germline V CDR1 and CDR2: MNHEY, SMNVEV (reference sequence). Trimming left V 0 bases short and J 3 bases short, with 9 bases between. The CDR3 contains 15 residues. For the CDR3, the DNA is TGTGCCAGCAGTTTATCGAGGGGGTACAATCAGCCCCAGCATTTT. Encoded protein: CASSLSRGYNQPQHF.